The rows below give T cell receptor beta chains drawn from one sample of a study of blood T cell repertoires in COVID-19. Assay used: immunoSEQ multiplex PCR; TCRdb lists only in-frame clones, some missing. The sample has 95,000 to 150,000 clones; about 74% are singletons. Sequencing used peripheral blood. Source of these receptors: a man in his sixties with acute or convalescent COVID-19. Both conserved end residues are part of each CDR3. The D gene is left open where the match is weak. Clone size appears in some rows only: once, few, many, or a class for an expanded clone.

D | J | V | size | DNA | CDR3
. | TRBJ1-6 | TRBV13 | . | TGTGCCAGCAGCTCTCGGACGGGGAATTCACCCCTCCACTTT | CASSSRTGNSPLHF
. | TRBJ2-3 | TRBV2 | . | TGTGCCAGCAGTGTATGGGGAGGTACAAGCACAGATACGCAGTATTTT | CASSVWGGTSTDTQYF
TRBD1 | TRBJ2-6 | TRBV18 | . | TGTGCCAGCTCACCGCGGGACAGGGCTGGGGCCAACGTCCTGACTTTC | CASSPRDRAGANVLTF
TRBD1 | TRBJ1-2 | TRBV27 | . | TGTGCCAGCAGTTTTAACAGGGGGGAGGGCTACACCTTC | CASSFNRGEGYTF
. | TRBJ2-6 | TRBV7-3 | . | TGTGCCAGCAGCTTAGGGGGCCGTGGGGCCAACGTCCTGACTTTC | CASSLGGRGANVLTF
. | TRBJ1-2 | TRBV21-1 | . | TGTGCCAGCAGCAAAAGGGGGACAGGGGATGGCTACACCTTC | CASSKRGTGDGYTF
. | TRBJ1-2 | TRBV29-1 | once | TGCAGCGTTGAGTCATTCAGTGACTATGGCTACACCTTC | CSVESFSDYGYTF
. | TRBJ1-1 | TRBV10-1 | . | TGCGCCAGCAGTGGGACTGGGGGCGGGGGTCGTACTGAAGCTTTCTTT | CASSGTGGGGRTEAFF
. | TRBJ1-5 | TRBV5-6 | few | TGTGCCAGCAGCCCTTATGGAGGGAATCAGCCCCAGCATTTT | CASSPYGGNQPQHF
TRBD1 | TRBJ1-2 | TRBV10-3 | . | TGTGCCATCAGTTCAGGGGGCTATGGCTACACCTTC | CAISSGGYGYTF
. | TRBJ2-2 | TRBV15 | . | TGTGCCACCAGCAGAGATCGGGTAGCCGGGGAGCTGTTTTTT | CATSRDRVAGELFF
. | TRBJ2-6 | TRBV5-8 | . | TGTGCCAGCAGCTTTACTTCGTTCTCTTCTGGGGCCAACGTCCTGACTTTC | CASSFTSFSSGANVLTF
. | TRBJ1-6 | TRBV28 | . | TGTGCCAGCAGTTTACCCCCGGATTCACCCCTCCACTTT | CASSLPPDSPLHF
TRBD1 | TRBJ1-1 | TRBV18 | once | TGTGCCAGCTCACGGGACAGGGGAAACACTGAAGCTTTCTTT | CASSRDRGNTEAFF
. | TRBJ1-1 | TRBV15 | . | TGTGCCACCAGCAGAGGAGACTTGAACACTGAAGCTTTCTTT | CATSRGDLNTEAFF
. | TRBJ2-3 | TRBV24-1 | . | TGTGCCACCAGTGCCGCCGAGACAGATACGCAGTATTTT | CATSAAETDTQYF
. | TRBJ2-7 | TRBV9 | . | TGTGCCAGCAGCGTAGAGGGCGGCGGGGCTCGCGAGCAGTACTTC | CASSVEGGGAREQYF
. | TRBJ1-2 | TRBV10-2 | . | TGCGCCAGCAGTTCAGGGGTCTCTAACTATGGCTACACCTTC | CASSSGVSNYGYTF
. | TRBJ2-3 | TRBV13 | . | TGTGCCAGCAGCTTGGGAGTTAAAGATACGCAGTATTTT | CASSLGVKDTQYF
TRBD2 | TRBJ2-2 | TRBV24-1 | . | TGTGCCACGGGACTAGCGGGGGGCACCGGGGAGCTGTTTTTT | CATGLAGGTGELFF
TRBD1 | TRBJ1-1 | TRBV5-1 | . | TGCGCCAGCAGCATACGACAGGGCTCGGACACTGAAGCTTTCTTT | CASSIRQGSDTEAFF
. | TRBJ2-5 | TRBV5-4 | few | TGTGCCAGCTCCCGAAGTGGCCAGGGGGAGACCCAGTACTTC | CASSRSGQGETQYF
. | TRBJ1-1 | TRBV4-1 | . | TGCGCCAGCAGCCAAGTTCAGGGCGTACACACTGAAGCTTTCTTT | CASSQVQGVHTEAFF
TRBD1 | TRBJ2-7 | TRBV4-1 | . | TGCGCCAGCAGCGCCCCGGGACAGGGCTTGGGGGAGCAGTACTTC | CASSAPGQGLGEQYF
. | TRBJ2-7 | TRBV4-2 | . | TGTGCCAGCAGCCAAGATCGGGACTACGAGCAGTACTTC | CASSQDRDYEQYF
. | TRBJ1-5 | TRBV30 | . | TGTGCCTGGAGCGTCGGTTTAGTGCAGCCCCAGCATTTT | CAWSVGLVQPQHF
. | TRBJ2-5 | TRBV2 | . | TGTGCCAGCAGGAGGGAGACCCAGTACTTC | CASRRETQYF